Shown below are 29 T cell receptor beta chains from a single sample sequenced in a study of shared clonotypes between healthy human individuals. Sequencing used immunoSEQ multiplex PCR; TCRdb keeps in-frame clones, though not all of them. The sample lists hundreds of thousands of clones, 55% to 85% seen once, with around 2% in the top ten. Source material: memory CD4+ T cells sorted from blood. Subset here: CD45RA-negative fraction. Source of these receptors: a woman aged 25 to 45 in good health.

This clone came up once. This sequence joins TRBV6-5 and TRBJ2-5; D not certain. The CDR3 runs 12 residues. CDR1 and CDR2 from the germline V gene are MNHEY and SVGAGI. The V gene lost 2 bases and the J gene lost 5 bases, with 6 bases spanning the gap. The CDR3, as DNA: TGTGCCAGCAGTTACGGGGTTGAGACCCAGTACTTC. Protein product: CASSYGVETQYF.

This chain links TRBV29-1 with TRBJ2-1; TRBD2 agrees at 9 bases. Unmatched junction bases numbered 12, after V lost 6 bases and J lost 0 bases. This CDR3 has 17 amino acids. Germline values: CDR1 SQVTM, CDR2 ANQGSEA. In nucleotides, the CDR3 is TGCAGCGTAGGGGGGGTTAGCGGGAGCCGCTCCTACAATGAGCAGTTCTTC. This encodes CSVGGVSGSRSYNEQFF.

This chain uses TRBV6-6 with TRBJ1-2; D is uncertain. Germline values: CDR1 MNHNY, CDR2 SVGAGI (reference sequence). The CDR3 has 12 amino acids. Trimming shortened V by 5 bases and J by 7 bases, and 11 bases separated the two germline ends. CDR3 DNA: TGTGCCAGCAGTCCCCAAGGAGGTGGCTACACCTTC. Its protein is CASSPQGGGYTF.

The chain links TRBV28 to TRBJ1-1; D not certain. V lost 5 bases and J lost 7, with 8 bases in between. The CDR3 is 11 residues long. Per germline, CDR1 MDHEN and CDR2 SYDVKM. CDR3 sequence: CASSEGFEAFF. For the CDR3, the DNA is TGTGCCAGCAGTGAGGGTTTTGAAGCTTTCTTT.

This clone was seen more than once but under ten times. The rearrangement joins TRBV4-2 to TRBJ2-3; 8 nucleotides align to TRBD2. Trimming cost V 0 bases and J 4 bases; bases outside gene matches: 6. The length of the CDR3 is 16 residues. From germline, CDR1 is LGHNA and CDR2 YNFKEQ. CDR3 amino acids: CASSQDPGTRADTQYF. CDR3 DNA: TGTGCCAGCAGCCAAGATCCCGGGACTAGAGCAGATACGCAGTATTTT.

Only one count was recorded for this clone. The rearrangement uses TRBV18 and TRBJ2-7; a weak D match, TRBD2 (6 bases). CDR3 length: 15 residues. V lost 3 bases and J 1 base, leaving 13 bases between the germline ends. The germline V gene encodes CDR1 KGHSH and CDR2 LQKENI. The CDR3 loop reads CASSPKGSGSYEQYF. CDR3 nucleotides: TGTGCCAGCTCACCCAAGGGTAGCGGTTCCTACGAGCAGTACTTC.

This chain joins TRBV19 and TRBJ2-3; 7 bases align to TRBD1. The ends lost 8 bases at V and 0 bases at J; junction bases unmatched: 14. From germline, CDR1 is LNHDA and CDR2 SQIVND (reference sequence). The CDR3 spans 17 residues. The DNA of the CDR3 is TGTGCCAGTCGAGGGGGCTGGAGAGATGCTAGCACAGATACGCAGTATTTT. Amino acids: CASRGGWRDASTDTQYF.

The chain combines TRBV13 with TRBJ2-7, with 7 bases that match TRBD2. The V gene's germline CDR1 is PRHDT and CDR2 FYEKMQ (reference sequence). This CDR3 contains 14 residues. The V segment lost 5 bases and the J segment 5 bases; nucleotides outside the gene matches: 9. In nucleotides, the CDR3 is TGTGCCAGCAGCCCATCTCGACTAGCTAACGAGCAGTACTTC. Its protein is CASSPSRLANEQYF.

The chain couples TRBV29-1 to TRBJ2-1; 12 bases fit TRBD2. The V gene end was trimmed by 3 bases and the J gene end by 3 bases; junction bases not matched to a gene: 3. Germline V lookup: CDR1 SQVTM, CDR2 ANQGSEA. The CDR3 is 15 residues long. DNA for the CDR3: TGCAGCGTTGACCTACTAGCGGGAGGCTACAATGAGCAGTTCTTC. Translation: CSVDLLAGGYNEQFF.

As regards this clone: An end of the junction differs from the germline gene, which may be a read error. Written as DNA, the CDR3 is TGTGCCAGCAGCGTAGCCGGGGACAGCCCCAGAGAGCAGTACTTC. Its protein product is CASSVAGDSPREQYF. The genes are TRBV7-9 and TRBJ2-7; 7 bases are a match to TRBD1. The CDR3 length is 15 residues. Germline V gene data show CDR1 as SEHNR and CDR2 as FQNEAQ (reference sequence). Full variable domain (missing parts from reference TRBV7-9 and TRBJ2-7): DTGVSQNPRHKITKRGQNVTFRCDPISEHNRLYWYRQTLGQGPEFLTYFQNEAQLEKSRLLSDRFSAERPKGSFSTLEIQRTEQGDSAMYLCASSVAGDSPREQYFGPGTRLTVT.

The V gene is TRBV5-1, the J gene TRBJ2-5; 11 positions match TRBD2. The V segment lost 4 bases and the J segment 4 bases; nucleotides outside the gene matches: 9. From germline, CDR1 is SGHRS and CDR2 YFSETQ. This CDR3 is 16 amino acids long. Written as DNA, the CDR3 is TGCGCCAGCAGCCGAACTAGCGGGAGAGGCGTAGAGACCCAGTACTTC. Translating gives CASSRTSGRGVETQYF. Filled out from reference TRBV5-1 and TRBJ2-5, the complete variable domain reads KAGVTQTPRYLIKTRGQQVTLSCSPISGHRSVSWYQQTPGQGLQFLFEYFSETQRNKGNFPGRFSGRQFSNSRSEMNVSTLELGDSALYLCASSRTSGRGVETQYFGPGTRLLVL.

This clone was found a few times. The sample contains more than one DNA sequence encoding this CDR3. The V gene is TRBV28, the J gene TRBJ1-2; no reliable D call. Germline CDR1 MDHEN, CDR2 SYDVKM. The CDR3 consists of 11 residues. V lost 6 bases to trimming and J lost 2 bases, with 4 bases between them. The CDR3 nucleotides read TGTGCCAGCAGCGTCAACTATGGCTACACCTTC. Its translation: CASSVNYGYTF.

This clone has at least ten counts. This chain joins TRBV28 and TRBJ1-5; maybe TRBD1 (6 bases). The germline gives CDR1 MDHEN, CDR2 SYDVKM. The CDR3 is 12 amino acids. V was cut by 11 bases and J by 2 bases, with 10 bases left in between. CDR3 nucleotide sequence: TGTGCCGCGTGGGGGCGCAATCAGCCCCAGCATTTT. Translation: CAAWGRNQPQHF.

CDR3 nucleotide sequence: TGTGCCAGCAGGAAATCGGGACAGGGCAACTATGGCTACACCTTC. Translation gives CASRKSGQGNYGYTF. The genes are TRBV28 and TRBJ1-2; the match to TRBD1 covers 9 bases. Germline V gene data show CDR1 as MDHEN and CDR2 as SYDVKM. This CDR3 is 15 amino acids long. V dropped 6 bases and J dropped 2; count of bases not matched to a gene: 7.

The chain is built from TRBV5-4 and TRBJ2-7, with 7 nucleotides matching TRBD2. Germline values: CDR1 SGHNT, CDR2 YYREEE (reference sequence). The length of the CDR3 is 15 residues. J gave up 0 bases and V 2 bases, and 5 bases lay outside the gene matches. CDR3: CASSFGGGSSYEQYF. The CDR3 nucleotides are TGTGCCAGCAGCTTTGGCGGGGGATCCTCCTACGAGCAGTACTTC.

V is TRBV2 and J is TRBJ2-1, with D possibly being TRBD2 (6 bases). The CDR3 length is 17 residues. The germline V gene encodes CDR1 SNHLY and CDR2 FYNNEI. Trimming pared 2 bases from V and 7 bases from J, leaving 21 bases between. The CDR3 protein is CASSEPARDWRDNEQFF. DNA for the CDR3: TGTGCCAGCAGTGAACCTGCCCGGGACTGGCGGGATAATGAGCAGTTCTTC.

This rearrangement joins TRBV28 to TRBJ2-7; 10 bases align to TRBD1. CDR3 length: 15 residues. Germline V gene data show CDR1 as MDHEN and CDR2 as SYDVKM. With 5 bases clipped from V and 5 bases from J, the junction kept 9 bases outside the gene matches. The CDR3 sequence: CASSTNRQGADEQYF. The CDR3 DNA sequence: TGTGCCAGCAGTACGAATAGACAGGGGGCGGACGAGCAGTACTTC. Full variable domain (rest looked up from reference TRBV28 and TRBJ2-7): DVKVTQSSRYLVKRTGEKVFLECVQDMDHENMFWYRQDPGLGLRLIYFSYDVKMKEKGDIPEGYSVSREKKERFSLILESASTNQTSMYLCASSTNRQGADEQYFGPGTRLTVT.

The rearrangement joins TRBV28 to TRBJ2-1; TRBD2 matches at 9 bases. The CDR3 covers 22 residues. The V and J ends lost 5 bases and 1 base, in that order; junction bases with no gene match: 24. Germline CDR1 MDHEN, CDR2 SYDVKM. CDR3 loop: CASSPVVPRRLREGGSYNEQFF. CDR3 nucleotides: TGTGCCAGCAGTCCCGTTGTCCCCCGTAGGTTGCGGGAGGGGGGGTCCTACAATGAGCAGTTCTTC. The variable domain in full, completed from reference TRBV28 and TRBJ2-1, reads DVKVTQSSRYLVKRTGEKVFLECVQDMDHENMFWYRQDPGLGLRLIYFSYDVKMKEKGDIPEGYSVSREKKERFSLILESASTNQTSMYLCASSPVVPRRLREGGSYNEQFFGPGTRLTVL.

The CDR3 reads CASSEALLGGQPQHF. The DNA for the CDR3 is TGTGCCAGCAGTGAAGCGCTTCTGGGGGGACAGCCCCAGCATTTT. The rearrangement uses TRBV2 and TRBJ1-5; D perhaps matches TRBD1 (5 bases). Trimming left V 0 bases short and J 7 bases short, with 13 bases between. Per the germline V gene, CDR1 is SNHLY and CDR2 is FYNNEI. CDR3 length equals 15 residues.

This clone came up a few times. Other nucleotide sequences from this sample produce the same CDR3. This sequence joins TRBV19 and TRBJ2-3; the D call may be TRBD1 or TRBD2 (5 bases each). This CDR3 is 14 amino acids long. Germline CDR1 reads LNHDA; CDR2 reads SQIVND (reference sequence). The germline V and J ends were trimmed by 1 base and 4 bases, with 9 bases remaining between them. CDR3 loop: CASSIVGTADTQYF. The CDR3 DNA reads TGTGCCAGTAGTATAGTAGGGACCGCAGATACGCAGTATTTT.

V gene TRBV4-1 combines with J gene TRBJ2-3; D might be TRBD2 (5 bases). This CDR3 contains 16 residues. Germline V gene lookup returns CDR1 MGHRA and CDR2 YSYEKL. V shed 1 base and J shed 1 base, with 12 bases lying between them. CDR3 in amino acids: CASSQGLRVGTDTQYF. DNA for the CDR3: TGCGCCAGCAGCCAAGGACTAAGAGTCGGCACAGATACGCAGTATTTT.

The chain employs TRBV5-5 and TRBJ2-6; tentatively, D is TRBD1 or TRBD2 (5 bases each). The CDR3 runs 15 residues. The V end was cut by 4 bases, the J end by 4 bases, with 12 bases between. Germline V gene data show CDR1 as SGHKS and CDR2 as YYEKEE (reference sequence). The CDR3 protein is CASSRMGVGANVLTF. The DNA for the CDR3 is TGTGCCAGCAGCCGCATGGGGGTCGGGGCCAACGTCCTGACTTTC.

The V and J genes are TRBV6-6 and TRBJ1-4; the D gene is possibly TRBD1 (5 bases). Germline loops: CDR1 MNHNY, CDR2 SVGAGI (reference sequence). CDR3 length: 14 residues. Trimming stripped 7 bases from V and 7 bases from J, with 16 bases between. CDR3 in DNA: TGTGCCAGCATGGATCGGGGCGGACCTGAAAAACTGTTTTTT. It encodes CASMDRGGPEKLFF.

This clone was seen more than once but under ten times. J is TRBJ1-1 and V is TRBV28; no firm D call. This CDR3 region has 12 residues. In germline, CDR1 is MDHEN, CDR2 SYDVKM. Trimming removed 8 bases at V and 3 bases at J, with 10 bases between. In nucleotides, the CDR3 is TGTGCCAGCGGTCCTCTGCACACTGAAGCTTTCTTT. Protein product: CASGPLHTEAFF.

Points on this clone: In the same sample, other DNA sequences code for this CDR3. The genes are TRBV29-1 and TRBJ2-3; TRBD1 or TRBD2 may be the D gene (6 bases each). CDR3 length: 14 amino acids. The V gene lost 1 base and the J gene lost 3 bases, with 11 bases spanning the gap. Germline V gene sequence: CDR1 SQVTM, CDR2 ANQGSEA. The CDR3 here is CSVEAGGGTDTQYF. The CDR3 bases are TGCAGCGTTGAAGCTGGAGGGGGTACAGATACGCAGTATTTT.

This rearrangement joins TRBV6-1 to TRBJ1-1; TRBD1 aligns across 8 bases. The V gene end was trimmed by 7 bases and the J gene end by 0 bases; junction bases not matched to a gene: 1. The germline V gene has CDR1 MNHNS and CDR2 SASEGT. This CDR3 is built from 13 residues. For the CDR3, the DNA is TGTGCCAGCATGACAGGGGTGAACACTGAAGCTTTCTTT. This translates into CASMTGVNTEAFF.

The J gene is TRBJ1-5, the V gene TRBV28; perhaps TRBD1 as D (5 bases). CDR3 length equals 15 residues. Germline V gene sequence: CDR1 MDHEN, CDR2 SYDVKM. Trimming pared 4 bases from V and 7 bases from J, leaving 17 bases between. CDR3 sequence (DNA): TGTGCCAGCAGTTCCCCCGGGGAGGGGTTACAGCCCCAGCATTTT. This gives the protein CASSSPGEGLQPQHF.

The V and J genes are TRBV28 and TRBJ1-5; 8 bases are a match to TRBD1. The trim removed 7 bases at V and 6 bases at J, leaving 8 bases unmatched. Germline lookup yields CDR1 MDHEN and CDR2 SYDVKM. This CDR3 has 14 amino acids. CDR3 sequence reads: CASNSGGTRQPQHF. The CDR3 coding sequence is TGTGCCAGCAATTCAGGGGGCACACGTCAGCCCCAGCATTTT.

In DNA form, the CDR3 reads TGTGCCAGCAGCTTGGTTACGACTAGCCTAGGGGATACGCAGTATTTT. Amino acid sequence: CASSLVTTSLGDTQYF. The rearrangement links TRBV5-8 to TRBJ2-3, with 7 bases that match TRBD2. This CDR3 has 16 amino acids. Trimming took 0 bases from V and 6 from J; bases not matched to a gene: 10. The V gene's germline CDR1 is SGHTS and CDR2 YDEGEE.